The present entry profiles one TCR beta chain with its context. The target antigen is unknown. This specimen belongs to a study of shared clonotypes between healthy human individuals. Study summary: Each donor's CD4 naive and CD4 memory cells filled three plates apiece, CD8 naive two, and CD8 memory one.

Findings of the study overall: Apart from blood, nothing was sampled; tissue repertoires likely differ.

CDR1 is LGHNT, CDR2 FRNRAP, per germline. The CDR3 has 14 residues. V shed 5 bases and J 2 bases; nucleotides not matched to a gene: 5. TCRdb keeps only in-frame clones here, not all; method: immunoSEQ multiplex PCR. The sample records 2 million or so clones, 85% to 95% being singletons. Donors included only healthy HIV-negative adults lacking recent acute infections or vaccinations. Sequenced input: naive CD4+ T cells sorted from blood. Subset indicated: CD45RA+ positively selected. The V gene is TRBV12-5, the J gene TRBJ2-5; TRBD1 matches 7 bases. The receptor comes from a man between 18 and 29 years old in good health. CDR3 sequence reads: CASGTGTDQETQYF. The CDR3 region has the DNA TGTGCTAGTGGTACTGGGACAGATCAAGAGACCCAGTACTTC.